The T cell receptor (beta chain) described here comes from a study of Ad26.COV2.S vaccination and SARS-CoV-2 variants. Treatment: 19 received Ad26.COV2.S at low or high dose, single or two shots; several received placebo; per-sample allocation not given. Samples were taken on day 63 after the first vaccine or placebo injection. Clones were read by immunoSEQ multiplex PCR, and TCRdb kept only the in-frame ones, dropping some. The sample consists of some 350,000 clones, roughly 81% of them appearing once. The CDR3 length is 14 residues. Germline V lookup: CDR1 SGHRS, CDR2 YFSETQ. The V gene lost 7 bases and the J gene lost 0 bases, with 8 bases spanning the gap.

The J gene is TRBJ1-6, the V gene TRBV5-1; D is uncertain. The receptor was isolated from a person between 18 and 65 years old who received the Ad26.COV2.S COVID-19 vaccine or a placebo. The sample in question was peripheral blood, obtained in a trial of Ad26.COV2.S vaccine versus placebo. The CDR3 sequence is CASSYSSYNSPLHF. CDR3 nucleotides: TGCGCCAGCTCATACAGCTCCTATAATTCACCCCTCCACTTT.